Shown below are 24 T cell receptor beta chains from a single sample sequenced in a study of blood T cell repertoires in COVID-19. Assay used: immunoSEQ multiplex PCR; TCRdb lists only in-frame clones, some missing. The repertoire has a few hundred thousand clones, 80% to 90% of them found once; the top ten carry 2.2%. What was sequenced was PBMCs or T cells enriched from blood (not recorded which). All receptors come from a man in his thirties or forties who had recovered from COVID-19.

The chain has TRBV19 and TRBJ1-1; TRBD1 might be the D (6 bases). The CDR3 is 13 residues long. Looked up from germline, CDR1 is LNHDA and CDR2 is SQIVND (reference sequence). The V and J ends lost 4 bases and 6 bases respectively, with 12 bases between them. The CDR3, as DNA: TGTGCCAGTAGTAACCACCCAGGGGCTGAAGCTTTCTTT. It translates to CASSNHPGAEAFF.

This clone has just one count. This chain links TRBV27 with TRBJ1-5, with a weak D call TRBD1 (6 bases). Deletions cut 1 base from V and 4 bases from J, with 14 bases between. CDR1 is MNHEY and CDR2 is SMNVEV in the germline V gene (reference sequence). CDR3 length equals 16 residues. In DNA, the CDR3 is TGTGCCAGCAGTTTATTAGGGACAAGGCAAAATCAGCCCCAGCATTTT. Protein: CASSLLGTRQNQPQHF.

V and J are TRBV6-5 and TRBJ1-5; D remains ambiguous. Germline CDR1 MNHEY, CDR2 SVGAGI. The CDR3 covers 13 residues. V lost 0 bases, J lost 11 bases, and 11 bases lay in between. DNA of the CDR3: TGTGCCAGCAGTTACTCTCCTAATTTAGCCCAGCATTTT. Translated: CASSYSPNLAQHF.

The chain links TRBV27 to TRBJ2-1, with a weak D call TRBD1 (6 bases). V gave up 5 bases and J gave up 3 bases, with 14 bases separating them. Germline loops: CDR1 MNHEY, CDR2 SMNVEV (reference sequence). The CDR3 runs 15 residues. The CDR3 DNA is TGTGCCAGCAGTCAACGAGGGGGTTTCTACAATGAGCAGTTCTTC. It yields the protein CASSQRGGFYNEQFF.

The CDR3 bases are TGTGCCAGCAGCTTATTAGGGACTAGCGAAGATACGCAGTATTTT. Translation: CASSLLGTSEDTQYF. The chain links TRBV7-9 to TRBJ2-3; 10 bases line up with TRBD2. Germline V CDR1 and CDR2: SEHNR, FQNEAQ (reference sequence). Trimming took 2 bases from V and 5 from J; bases not matched to a gene: 4. The CDR3 contains 15 residues.

The chain links TRBV29-1 to TRBJ1-2; D call uncertain. Germline V CDR1 and CDR2: SQVTM, ANQGSEA. CDR3 length equals 10 residues. V was cut by 5 bases and J by 6 bases, with 7 bases left in between. CDR3 protein: CSVSEDGYTF. CDR3 bases: TGCAGCGTTTCAGAGGATGGCTACACCTTC.

The rearrangement uses TRBV2 and TRBJ2-6; D call uncertain. This CDR3 is built from 15 residues. V was pared by 10 bases and J by 3 bases, with 16 bases between. CDR1 and CDR2 from the germline V gene are SNHLY and FYNNEI. The CDR3 loop is CATTNGQDGANVLTF. The CDR3 bases are TGTGCCACCACAAATGGGCAGGATGGGGCCAACGTCCTGACTTTC.

This clone appeared once. The chain carries TRBV18 and TRBJ2-2; tentative D call: TRBD1 (6 bases). Germline CDR1 and CDR2: KGHSH and LQKENI. Trimming pared 3 bases from V and 4 bases from J, leaving 15 bases between. This CDR3 is built from 16 residues. For the CDR3, the DNA is TGTGCCAGCTCACCTTCAGGGGTGCGAAGCACCGGGGAGCTGTTTTTT. Its translation is CASSPSGVRSTGELFF.

The gene calls are TRBV29-1 and TRBJ2-1, with D maybe TRBD1 (5 bases). CDR3 length: 14 amino acids. V gave up 7 bases and J gave up 4 bases, with 17 bases separating them. Germline V gene sequence: CDR1 SQVTM, CDR2 ANQGSEA. CDR3 sequence: CSAVRQGLYNEQFF. DNA for the CDR3: TGCAGCGCGGTACGGCAGGGCTTATACAATGAGCAGTTCTTC.

The gene calls are TRBV5-1 and TRBJ1-3, with 7 bases lining up with TRBD1. Germline CDR1 and CDR2: SGHRS and YFSETQ. J was trimmed by 2 bases and V by 4 bases; bases with no gene match: 9. This CDR3 spans 16 amino acids. CDR3 sequence: CASSETGFLPGNTIYF. DNA of the CDR3: TGCGCCAGCAGCGAGACAGGGTTCCTTCCTGGAAACACCATATATTTT. Drawing the rest from reference TRBV5-1 and TRBJ1-3, the complete variable domain is KAGVTQTPRYLIKTRGQQVTLSCSPISGHRSVSWYQQTPGQGLQFLFEYFSETQRNKGNFPGRFSGRQFSNSRSEMNVSTLELGDSALYLCASSETGFLPGNTIYFGEGSWLTVV.

V is TRBV2 and J is TRBJ2-3, with no clear D. Germline V gene data show CDR1 as SNHLY and CDR2 as FYNNEI. Trimming pared 5 bases from V and 1 base from J, leaving 7 bases between. This CDR3 region has 13 residues. CDR3 in DNA: TGTGCCAGCAGTCTGACTCGCACAGATACGCAGTATTTT. Protein sequence: CASSLTRTDTQYF.

This chain uses TRBV11-3 with TRBJ1-5; no definite D call. The CDR3 length is 12 residues. With 4 bases removed from V and 4 bases from J, the gap between germline ends came to 5 bases. Germline CDR1 reads SGHNT; CDR2 reads YENEEA. As DNA, the CDR3 is TGTGCCAGCAGCTCCCGGAATCAGCCCCAGCATTTT. Its translation: CASSSRNQPQHF.

The J gene is TRBJ1-1, the V gene TRBV10-2; D gene ambiguous. V was clipped by 3 bases and J by 4 bases, with 12 bases between them. The CDR3 contains 14 residues. The V gene's germline CDR1 is WSHSY and CDR2 SAAADI. CDR3 region: CASSDRVRGTEAFF. The CDR3 DNA follows: TGCGCCAGCAGTGATCGGGTGAGAGGCACTGAAGCTTTCTTT.

The rearrangement uses TRBV9 and TRBJ1-4; the D gene is possibly TRBD1 (6 bases). Trimming took off 3 bases at V and 1 base at J, with 13 bases between the two ends. Germline V CDR1 and CDR2: SGDLS, YYNGEE. The CDR3 is 16 amino acids. The CDR3 DNA reads TGTGCCAGCAGCGCCTCAGGACAGATAACTAATGAAAAACTGTTTTTT. It specifies CASSASGQITNEKLFF.

The chain couples TRBV4-1 to TRBJ2-5, with D unclear. V dropped 4 bases and J dropped 5 bases, with 11 bases sitting between them. The CDR3 is 13 residues long. Germline assignment: CDR1 MGHRA and CDR2 YSYEKL. CDR3 nucleotide sequence: TGCGCCAGCAGCCCCCCCGGTCGGGAGACCCAGTACTTC. It codes for CASSPPGRETQYF.

This chain links TRBV7-9 with TRBJ2-1; tentative D call: TRBD1 (8 bases). V was clipped by 6 bases and J by 2 bases, with 14 bases between them. The germline V gene has CDR1 SEHNR and CDR2 FQNEAQ (reference sequence). The CDR3 contains 15 residues. DNA of the CDR3: TGTGCCAGCAGTTTCACAGGGGGGGCCTACAATGAGCAGTTCTTC. It yields the protein CASSFTGGAYNEQFF.

The chain links TRBV19 to TRBJ1-5; D remains ambiguous. Trimming took off 7 bases at V and 4 bases at J, with 8 bases between the two ends. Germline-derived CDR1 and CDR2 are LNHDA and SQIVND (reference sequence). The CDR3 is made up of 12 amino acids. CDR3 amino acids: CASNHRNQPQHF. As DNA, the CDR3 is TGTGCCAGTAATCACAGAAATCAGCCCCAGCATTTT. Together with reference TRBV19 and TRBJ1-5, the CDR3 gives the full variable domain: DGGITQSPKYLFRKEGQNVTLSCEQNLNHDAMYWYRQDPGQGLRLIYYSQIVNDFQKGDIAEGYSVSREKKESFPLTVTSAQKNPTAFYLCASNHRNQPQHFGDGTRLSIL.

This sequence joins TRBV4-3 and TRBJ1-2, with D tentatively TRBD1 (6 bases). CDR3 length equals 14 residues. The V and J ends lost 0 bases and 8 bases respectively, with 13 bases between them. Germline V gene data show CDR1 as LGHNA and CDR2 as YSLEER. DNA for the CDR3: TGCGCCAGCAGCCAAGATGACAGGAATTCCGGCTACACCTTC. Its protein is CASSQDDRNSGYTF.

This chain uses TRBV5-1 with TRBJ1-2; D gene unclear. CDR1 and CDR2 (germline): SGHRS, YFSETQ. V shed 0 bases and J shed 3 bases, with 6 bases lying between them. The CDR3 has 13 residues. CDR3 bases: TGCGCCAGCAGCTTGGGGACTTACTATGGCTACACCTTC. It translates to CASSLGTYYGYTF.

In this sample, this clone turned up a few times. Here the CDR3 reads CASSELLRSTEAFF. CDR3 in DNA: TGCGCCAGCAGTGAGTTGCTAAGGAGCACTGAAGCTTTCTTT. The J gene is TRBJ1-1, the V gene TRBV10-2; no clear D gene. Trimming took 1 base from V and 4 from J, leaving 10 bases between them. The V gene's germline CDR1 is WSHSY and CDR2 SAAADI. The CDR3 has 14 amino acids.

The chain recombines TRBV30 with TRBJ1-4, with TRBD1 matching over 7 bases. V was pared by 5 bases and J by 2 bases, with 2 bases of the junction left unmatched. CDR3 size: 13 residues. Per the germline V gene, CDR1 is GTSNPN and CDR2 is SVGIG (reference sequence). The CDR3 DNA follows: TGTGCCTGGGAACAGGGGACTAATGAAAAACTGTTTTTT. Its translation: CAWEQGTNEKLFF.

The V and J genes are TRBV12-5 and TRBJ1-1; no clear D gene. The ends were cut back, 0 bases at V and 5 bases at J, with 7 bases in the middle. CDR3 length equals 13 residues. In germline, CDR1 is LGHNT, CDR2 FRNRAP. In DNA, the CDR3 is TGTGCTAGTGGTTTGGTCCTAAATACTGAAGCTTTCTTT. Its translation is CASGLVLNTEAFF.

Here the CDR3 reads CASSPSLIIGGYTF. Here the CDR3 DNA reads TGTGCCAGCAGCCCTAGCCTCATAATAGGTGGCTACACCTTC. The chain has TRBV5-5 and TRBJ1-2; D gene uncertain. V was cut by 4 bases and J by 7 bases, with 17 bases left in between. Germline V gene data show CDR1 as SGHKS and CDR2 as YYEKEE (reference sequence). The CDR3 has 14 amino acids. The full variable domain, completed using reference TRBV5-5 and TRBJ1-2, is DAGVTQSPTHLIKTRGQQVTLRCSPISGHKSVSWYQQVLGQGPQFIFQYYEKEERGRGNFPDRFSARQFPNYSSELNVNALLLGDSALYLCASSPSLIIGGYTFGSGTRLTVV.

This sequence joins TRBV7-9 and TRBJ2-7, with 10 bases lining up with TRBD1. CDR1 and CDR2 (germline): SEHNR, FQNEAQ (reference sequence). This CDR3 comprises 14 residues. V shed 5 bases, J shed 6 bases, and the junction held 7 bases outside the gene matches. The CDR3 nucleotides read TGTGCCAGCAGCGCCGGACAGGGGGTGAGCGAGCAGTACTTC. This codes for CASSAGQGVSEQYF.